This passage covers 11 T cell receptor beta chains from one sample sequenced in a study of cytomegalovirus exposure and HLA in healthy donors. A multiplex PCR was run with 60 Vbeta primers and 13 Jbeta primers. Here immunoSEQ multiplex PCR was the method, and the copy in TCRdb shows in-frame clones only, minus some. This table has around 130,000 clones, around three quarters appearing once. Sequencing was done on a sample of PBMCs. These receptors originate from a woman aged 50 to 60 in good health and CMV-seronegative.

This rearrangement joins TRBV7-6 to TRBJ1-1; TRBD1 matches at 7 bases. This CDR3 spans 15 amino acids. In germline, CDR1 is SGHVS, CDR2 FNYEAQ. The ends lost 1 base at V and 2 bases at J; junction bases unmatched: 4. This CDR3 reads CASSLVNRGNTEAFF. The DNA for the CDR3 is TGTGCCAGCAGCTTAGTAAACAGGGGAAACACTGAAGCTTTCTTT.

The rearrangement links TRBV9 to TRBJ2-7, with 7 bases lining up with TRBD1. The CDR3 consists of 14 residues. Germline CDR1 reads SGDLS; CDR2 reads YYNGEE. V dropped 4 bases and J dropped 5; count of bases not matched to a gene: 9. The CDR3 spells CASSPHSQGNEQYV. For the CDR3, the DNA is TGTGCCAGCAGCCCCCATTCACAGGGGAACGAGCAGTACGTC.

This sequence joins TRBV15 and TRBJ2-7, with 7 nucleotides matching TRBD1. Germline lookup yields CDR1 LNHNV and CDR2 YYDKDF (reference sequence). The CDR3 runs 15 residues. V was clipped by 3 bases and J by 3 bases; unmatched bases: 8. The CDR3 is CATSSLTGKNYEQYF. CDR3 nucleotide sequence: TGTGCCACCAGCAGTCTGACAGGGAAGAACTACGAGCAGTACTTC.

In this sample, this clone turned up a few times. The CDR3 coding sequence is TGTGCCAGCAGCTCGAAAGAGGGAGGCTATGGCTACACCTTC. As protein: CASSSKEGGYGYTF. V usage is TRBV5-4 and J usage is TRBJ1-2; no clear D. V was shortened by 3 bases and J by 4 bases, with 13 bases between the two germline ends. The CDR3 length is 14 residues. Germline CDR1 is SGHNT and CDR2 is YYREEE (reference sequence).

The rearrangement links TRBV6-1 to TRBJ2-3; TRBD1 agrees at 7 bases. The junction had 7 bases not matched to a gene; V was cut back by 8 bases and J by 2 bases. From germline, CDR1 is MNHNS and CDR2 SASEGT. The CDR3 extends over 14 amino acids. CDR3 nucleotide sequence: TGTGCCAGCGTCGACAGGGTCTCCACAGATACGCAGTATTTT. It is translated as CASVDRVSTDTQYF.

This chain links TRBV30 with TRBJ1-1, with D maybe TRBD1 (5 bases). This CDR3 has 14 residues. Germline V lookup: CDR1 GTSNPN, CDR2 SVGIG (reference sequence). The ends were cut back, 3 bases at V and 3 bases at J, with 14 bases in the middle. This CDR3 is CAWSPTLGDTEAFF. In DNA form, the CDR3 reads TGTGCCTGGAGCCCTACCCTAGGGGACACTGAAGCTTTCTTT.

The chain recombines TRBV28 with TRBJ2-3, with D tentatively TRBD1 (5 bases). Trimming stripped 5 bases from V and 1 base from J, with 10 bases between. In germline, CDR1 is MDHEN, CDR2 SYDVKM. The CDR3 spans 14 residues. The CDR3 sequence is CASSQQAGTDTQYF. In DNA form, the CDR3 reads TGTGCCAGCAGTCAACAGGCAGGCACAGATACGCAGTATTTT.

V and J are TRBV11-2 and TRBJ2-1, with 12 bases identical to TRBD2. This CDR3 is built from 15 residues. Per the germline V gene, CDR1 is SGHAT and CDR2 is FQNNGV. J lost 6 bases, V lost 4 bases, and 4 bases had no gene match. CDR3 nucleotide sequence: TGTGCCAGCAGCTCGACTAGCGGGAGTAGCAATGAGCAGTTCTTC. It specifies CASSSTSGSSNEQFF.

This clone was counted a few times. The chain has TRBV4-3 and TRBJ2-3; 7 nucleotides line up with TRBD2. Trimming at V came to 4 bases and at J to 3 bases, leaving 7 bases not matched to a gene. The CDR3 consists of 15 residues. Germline assignment: CDR1 LGHNA and CDR2 YSLEER. The CDR3 sequence: CASSRTAGVTDTQYF. CDR3 DNA: TGCGCCAGCAGCCGGACGGCGGGAGTGACAGATACGCAGTATTTT.

V is TRBV28 and J is TRBJ1-2; 8 bases map to TRBD1. The CDR3 totals 14 residues. The V segment lost 0 bases and the J segment 8 bases; nucleotides outside the gene matches: 5. Germline assignment: CDR1 MDHEN and CDR2 SYDVKM. This chain's CDR3 is CASSLWDRVKGYTF. Written as DNA, the CDR3 is TGTGCCAGCAGTTTATGGGACAGGGTGAAAGGCTACACCTTC.

The chain combines TRBV5-4 with TRBJ2-7, with TRBD2 matching 11 bases. V lost 3 bases, J lost 0 bases, and 2 bases stayed unmatched. CDR1 and CDR2 (germline): SGHNT, YYREEE (reference sequence). The CDR3 has 15 residues. For the CDR3, the DNA is TGTGCCAGCAGCTCCGGGACTAGCGGCTCCTACGAGCAGTACTTC. Protein sequence: CASSSGTSGSYEQYF.